The clone carrying this T cell receptor beta chain was recorded once. The antigen is unknown. The data derive from a study of T cell responses to AZD1222 COVID-19 vaccine. The CDR3 consists of 15 residues. V trimming: 0 bases; J trimming: 3 bases; junction bases outside the gene matches: 5. Germline assignment: CDR1 SGDLS and CDR2 YYNGEE. Overall study results and limits: Among the donors, most were white British and more were female, and clonal diversity was possibly underestimated.

Assay: immunoSEQ multiplex PCR; the TCRdb copy retains only in-frame clones and omits some. The sample contains some 150,000 clones, approximately 85% of which appear only once. This receptor was obtained from an adult in good health. The specimen was peripheral blood, collected on day 0 of AZD1222 vaccination. The V and J genes are TRBV9 and TRBJ2-7; 8 positions match TRBD1. The CDR3 DNA sequence: TGTGCCAGCAGCGTAGCGGGGACAGGCGACTACGAGCAGTACTTC. Residues: CASSVAGTGDYEQYF. Supplemented by reference TRBV9 and TRBJ2-7, the full variable domain reads DSGVTQTPKHLITATGQRVTLRCSPRSGDLSVYWYQQSLDQGLQFLIQYYNGEERAKGNILERFSAQQFPDLHSELNLSSLELGDSALYFCASSVAGTGDYEQYFGPGTRLTVT.